The clone carrying this TCR beta chain has more than one count but fewer than ten. Carrying unique molecular identifiers, the cDNA also gained a universal primer site through template switching. One entry per CDR3 protein, called by TCRdb with MiXCR from the 5' RACE reads. The sample holds about 530,000 distinct CDR3 sequences, 12% to 15% seen once. These data are taken from a study of identical twins. The same specimen was also included in a second study, on yellow fever vaccine responses in identical twins.

The sequencing sample was made of CD4+ T cells sorted from blood. This sequence was found in a woman between 18 and 30 years old in good health.

CDR3 loop: CASSQDRQGIVFGNTIYF. CDR3 in DNA: TGTGCCAGCAGCCAAGATCGACAGGGGATCGTCTTCGGAAACACCATATATTTT. The chain couples TRBV4-2 to TRBJ1-3; 8 bases fit TRBD1. The trim removed 0 bases at V and 4 bases at J, leaving 11 bases unmatched. The CDR3 is made up of 18 amino acids. Germline CDR1 reads LGHNA; CDR2 reads YNFKEQ.